These T cell receptor beta chains were read from a single sample in a study of blood T cell repertoires in COVID-19. Assay used: immunoSEQ multiplex PCR; TCRdb lists only in-frame clones, some missing. This table has 380,000 or so clones, 86% appearing once. The material sequenced was peripheral blood. The source is a woman between 55 and 75 years old with COVID-19, enrolled during active disease. Both conserved end residues are part of each CDR3. A D gene is named only where the DNA matches it firmly. Size is stated for part of the rows, as once, few or many counts, or as a class when the clone is expanded.

CDR3 protein: CASRGGRTYEQYF
CDR3 DNA: TGTGCCAGTAGGGGAGGGCGCACCTACGAGCAGTACTTC
clone size: .
V gene: TRBV19
D gene: TRBD2
J gene: TRBJ2-7

CDR3 protein: CASSLPGSGNTIYF
CDR3 DNA: TGTGCCAGCAGCTTGCCAGGCTCTGGAAACACCATATATTTT
clone size: .
V gene: TRBV5-6
D gene: .
J gene: TRBJ1-3

CDR3 protein: CASSPSGEGGETQYF
CDR3 DNA: TGTGCCAGCAGTCCTTCCGGGGAGGGTGGAGAGACCCAGTACTTC
clone size: .
V gene: TRBV2
D gene: TRBD2
J gene: TRBJ2-5

CDR3 protein: CASSLGTSGGRDTQYF
CDR3 DNA: TGTGCCAGCAGCTTAGGAACCAGCGGGGGTCGAGATACGCAGTATTTT
clone size: .
V gene: TRBV11-2
D gene: TRBD2
J gene: TRBJ2-3

CDR3 protein: CASSGATTDTQYF
CDR3 DNA: TGTGCCAGCAGCGGGGCGACCACAGATACGCAGTATTTT
clone size: .
V gene: TRBV11-2
D gene: .
J gene: TRBJ2-3

CDR3 protein: CSVPSRTGPRFYSNQPQHF
CDR3 DNA: TGCAGCGTTCCTTCTAGGACAGGGCCCCGATTTTATAGCAATCAGCCCCAGCATTTT
clone size: .
V gene: TRBV29-1
D gene: TRBD1
J gene: TRBJ1-5

CDR3 protein: CASSLGTSGGRNEQFF
CDR3 DNA: TGTGCCAGCAGCTTAGGGACTAGCGGGGGTCGCAATGAGCAGTTCTTC
clone size: once
V gene: TRBV7-6
D gene: TRBD2
J gene: TRBJ2-1

CDR3 protein: CASSLGGTLAGTDTQYF
CDR3 DNA: TGTGCCAGCAGCTTAGGTGGAACCCTAGCGGGCACAGATACGCAGTATTTT
clone size: .
V gene: TRBV7-2
D gene: TRBD2
J gene: TRBJ2-3

CDR3 protein: CASSQDYASGVTYGYTF
CDR3 DNA: TGCGCCAGCAGCCAAGATTATGCGTCAGGGGTTACATATGGCTACACCTTC
clone size: .
V gene: TRBV4-1
D gene: .
J gene: TRBJ1-2

CDR3 protein: CASSLVGGPSYEQYF
CDR3 DNA: TGCGCCAGCAGCTTGGTGGGGGGACCCTCCTACGAGCAGTACTTC
clone size: .
V gene: TRBV5-1
D gene: .
J gene: TRBJ2-7

CDR3 protein: CASSLRAGYTDTQYF
CDR3 DNA: TGTGCCAGCAGCTTAAGGGCAGGGTACACAGATACGCAGTATTTT
clone size: .
V gene: TRBV7-3
D gene: .
J gene: TRBJ2-3

CDR3 protein: CSARRQAGYTF
CDR3 DNA: TGCAGTGCCCGCAGGCAGGCTGGCTACACCTTC
clone size: .
V gene: TRBV20-1
D gene: .
J gene: TRBJ1-2

CDR3 protein: CASSLFQGNGYTF
CDR3 DNA: TGTGCCAGCAGTTTATTCCAGGGGAATGGCTACACCTTC
clone size: .
V gene: TRBV12-3/TRBV12-4
D gene: .
J gene: TRBJ1-2

CDR3 protein: CASSLQGAQTQYF
CDR3 DNA: TGTGCCAGCAGCCTCCAGGGGGCGCAGACCCAGTACTTC
clone size: .
V gene: TRBV11-2
D gene: TRBD1
J gene: TRBJ2-5

CDR3 protein: CASSTIAGSSYEQYF
CDR3 DNA: TGCGCCAGCAGCACCATAGCGGGGAGCTCCTACGAGCAGTACTTC
clone size: .
V gene: TRBV5-1
D gene: TRBD2
J gene: TRBJ2-7

CDR3 protein: CASRLSLSSYEQYF
CDR3 DNA: TGCGCCAGCCGGTTGTCTTTAAGCTCCTACGAGCAGTACTTC
clone size: .
V gene: TRBV10-1
D gene: .
J gene: TRBJ2-7

CDR3 protein: CASRSNRGRGETQYF
CDR3 DNA: TGTGCCAGCAGGTCTAACAGGGGGCGCGGAGAGACCCAGTACTTC
clone size: once
V gene: TRBV28
D gene: TRBD1
J gene: TRBJ2-5